This T cell receptor beta chain was profiled in a study of T-cell memory formation after mild COVID-19. Study context: Largely donor-specific TCR clusters were found.

5'RACE, which relied on constant-segment primers, yielded TCR alpha and TCR beta cDNA libraries carrying sample barcodes and UMIs. TCRdb fed the 5' RACE reads into MiXCR, producing one record per CDR3 protein. The repertoire holds about 39,000 distinct CDR3 sequences, with 6% to 7.5% as singletons. The CDR3 totals 19 residues. V dropped 5 bases and J dropped 0; count of bases not matched to a gene: 10. Per germline, CDR1 DFQATT and CDR2 SNEGSKA (reference sequence). This clonotype showed up many times. Antigen specificity is unknown. Study results and limitations: Clones contracting across day 15 to 85 had a balanced CD4/CD8 profile; later expanding clones leaned CD4+.

This TCR derives from an adult who had mild COVID-19 (a few samples of this study predate the infection). Cell type and time point are not known. Material: PBMCs or a T cell subset sorted from them (not recorded which). The chain combines TRBV20-1 with TRBJ2-1; 16 bases are a match to TRBD2. The CDR3 bases are TGCAGTGCTTCAACTCCGGGACTAGCGGGAGGGAGCTCCTACAATGAGCAGTTCTTC. This gives the protein CSASTPGLAGGSSYNEQFF.